This T cell receptor (beta chain) was identified during a study of blood T cells in healthy people across ages. Broader study findings: Both naive CD4+ cell counts and diversity were greater in long-lived donors than in aged donors.

This clonotype has more than one count but fewer than ten. Its antigen is not known. A second PCR, run for about 7 to 11 cycles, used a sample-barcoded 5' primer plus a J-beta primer mix. At least 2.5 million CDR3-containing paired-end reads were obtained per sample. TCRdb reprocessed the 5' RACE reads via MiXCR and lists one record per CDR3 protein. The table records under 1,000,000 distinct CDR3 sequences, roughly 40% of them present only once. The TCR was taken from a young man in good health. The sequenced sample consisted of blood.

In nucleotides, the CDR3 is TGCGCCAGCAGCCACGGCTCCCGGCCGGTAGACTCTAACTATGGCTACACCTTC. Translating it yields CASSHGSRPVDSNYGYTF. The chain recombines TRBV4-3 with TRBJ1-2; D not certain. Germline V gene data show CDR1 as LGHNA and CDR2 as YSLEER. The V and J ends lost 3 bases and 0 bases respectively, with 20 bases between them. There are 18 residues in the CDR3.